Listed here are 16 T cell receptor beta chains from one sample, sequenced in a study of control samples from healthy donors and cancer patients. TCRdb's copy holds only in-frame clones and misses some; the assay was immunoSEQ multiplex PCR. The sample shows approximately 150,000 clones, roughly 94% of them seen only once. The sample taken for sequencing was PBMCs. Receptors were obtained from a man aged 55 to 70 with colorectal cancer.

The J gene is TRBJ2-3, the V gene TRBV5-1, with D possibly matching TRBD1 (6 bases). With 5 bases removed from V and 3 bases from J, the gap between germline ends came to 13 bases. Germline CDR1 reads SGHRS; CDR2 reads YFSETQ. The CDR3 covers 14 residues. CDR3 bases: TGCGCCAGCAGAATCACTCAGGGGACAGATACGCAGTATTTT. Translated: CASRITQGTDTQYF. The full variable domain, rest sourced from reference TRBV5-1 and TRBJ2-3, is KAGVTQTPRYLIKTRGQQVTLSCSPISGHRSVSWYQQTPGQGLQFLFEYFSETQRNKGNFPGRFSGRQFSNSRSEMNVSTLELGDSALYLCASRITQGTDTQYFGPGTRLTVL.

The chain couples TRBV7-9 to TRBJ2-7, with D unclear. This CDR3 has 15 residues. Germline values: CDR1 SEHNR, CDR2 FQNEAQ (reference sequence). V was shortened by 3 bases and J by 4 bases, with 16 bases between the two germline ends. DNA of the CDR3: TGTGCCAGCAGCTTGGATCCTTCCCCGCGGTACGAGCAGTACTTC. Translated, it gives CASSLDPSPRYEQYF.

The chain carries TRBV5-1 and TRBJ1-1; weak D call: TRBD1 (6 bases). CDR1 and CDR2 from the germline V gene are SGHRS and YFSETQ. The V end was cut by 2 bases, the J end by 2 bases, with 13 bases between. This CDR3 is built from 15 residues. CDR3 amino acids: CASSFKTGTNTEAFF. CDR3 in DNA: TGCGCCAGCAGCTTCAAGACAGGTACCAACACTGAAGCTTTCTTT.

The gene calls are TRBV4-1 and TRBJ2-7; 9 bases are a match to TRBD1. Looked up from germline, CDR1 is MGHRA and CDR2 is YSYEKL. The V gene end was trimmed by 4 bases and the J gene end by 2 bases; junction bases not matched to a gene: 6. The CDR3 has 15 residues. The CDR3 protein is CASSRSGTGTYEQYF. The CDR3 nucleotides are TGCGCCAGCAGCCGAAGTGGGACAGGGACCTACGAGCAGTACTTC.

This sequence joins TRBV9 and TRBJ1-1; 7 nucleotides align to TRBD1. Looked up from germline, CDR1 is SGDLS and CDR2 is YYNGEE. Trimming cost V 9 bases and J 0 bases; bases outside gene matches: 5. This CDR3 is built from 13 residues. DNA of the CDR3: TGTGCCACCACGGGACAGATGAACACTGAAGCTTTCTTT. It codes for CATTGQMNTEAFF.

The CDR3 bases are TGTGCCAGCAGCTATCGGGACTCGGGACAGCCCCAGCATTTT. Its protein product is CASSYRDSGQPQHF. This chain connects TRBV7-2 to TRBJ1-5; a possible D gene is TRBD1 (5 bases). Germline V gene data show CDR1 as SGHTA and CDR2 as FQGNSA. The CDR3 runs 14 residues. The V gene lost 4 bases and the J gene lost 7 bases, with 14 bases spanning the gap.

V usage is TRBV12-3 or TRBV12-4 and J usage is TRBJ1-1; possibly TRBD1 for D (6 bases). The CDR3 covers 13 residues. V dropped 6 bases and J dropped 4 bases, with 12 bases sitting between them. CDR3 region: CASSPGTPTEAFF. CDR3 nucleotides: TGTGCCAGCAGCCCCGGGACACCCACTGAAGCTTTCTTT.

The rearrangement uses TRBV3-1 (or the pseudogene TRBV3-2) and TRBJ1-6, with D maybe TRBD1 (5 bases). Germline V gene data show CDR1 as LGHDT and CDR2 as YNNKEL (reference sequence). The CDR3 length is 15 residues. The V end lost 1 base, the J end lost 10 bases, and 14 bases lay between the germline ends. The CDR3 sequence: CASSQALATVSPLHF. The DNA of the CDR3 is TGTGCCAGCAGCCAAGCCCTCGCGACAGTCTCACCCCTCCACTTT.

The genes are TRBV7-2 and TRBJ1-5, with 10 bases that match TRBD1. This CDR3 spans 15 amino acids. Trimming cost V 2 bases and J 5 bases; bases outside gene matches: 3. Germline-derived CDR1 and CDR2 are SGHTA and FQGNSA. The CDR3: CASSLWGQGHQPQHF. The DNA for the CDR3 is TGTGCCAGCAGCTTATGGGGACAGGGGCATCAGCCCCAGCATTTT.

In its sample, this clone was seen once. The V gene is TRBV4-1, the J gene TRBJ2-2; TRBD1 matches at 9 bases. J lost 6 bases, V lost 5 bases, and 7 bases had no gene match. Germline assignment: CDR1 MGHRA and CDR2 YSYEKL. CDR3 length equals 15 residues. CDR3 sequence (DNA): TGCGCCAGCAGCTCTGGGACAGGGTCGGCCGGGGAGCTGTTTTTT. Its translation: CASSSGTGSAGELFF.

In nucleotides, the CDR3 is TGTGCCAGCAGTGGACAGGGGGGAGGAAAACTGTTTTTT. Translated: CASSGQGGGKLFF. The chain employs TRBV2 and TRBJ1-4; 9 bases are a match to TRBD1. The CDR3 consists of 13 residues. Germline CDR1 SNHLY, CDR2 FYNNEI. The V and J ends lost 4 bases and 10 bases, in that order; junction bases with no gene match: 4.

The genes are TRBV7-8 and TRBJ1-4; possible D gene TRBD1, 6 bases. The germline CDR1 and CDR2 sequences are SGHVS and FQNEAQ. V lost 0 bases and J lost 4, with 12 bases in between. The CDR3 is made up of 16 amino acids. The CDR3 spells CASSLAGEGVNEKLFF. The CDR3 DNA reads TGTGCCAGCAGCTTAGCCGGGGAGGGGGTTAATGAAAAACTGTTTTTT.

This clone was seen only once. V gene TRBV9 combines with J gene TRBJ2-7; 7 bases are a match to TRBD2. Germline CDR1 is SGDLS and CDR2 is YYNGEE. V dropped 3 bases and J dropped 3; count of bases not matched to a gene: 0. CDR3 size: 12 residues. Here the CDR3 reads CASSGEGYEQYF. The CDR3, as DNA: TGTGCCAGCAGCGGGGAGGGCTACGAGCAGTACTTC.

The rearrangement links TRBV6-2 or TRBV6-3 to TRBJ2-6; 9 bases are a match to TRBD1. This CDR3 contains 19 residues. J lost 2 bases, V lost 2 bases, and 10 bases had no gene match. Germline V gives CDR1 MNHEY, CDR2 SVGEGT. CDR3: CASSYTLGQGQTGANVLTF. CDR3 DNA sequence: TGTGCCAGCAGTTACACCCTGGGACAGGGTCAAACTGGGGCCAACGTCCTGACTTTC.

The chain carries TRBV6-4 and TRBJ1-1, with TRBD1 matching 7 bases. CDR1 MRHNA and CDR2 SNTAGT come from the germline V gene. The CDR3 runs 14 residues. V shed 2 bases, J shed 1 base, and the junction held 1 base outside the gene matches. As DNA, the CDR3 is TGTGCCAGCAGTGACCAGGGGGGGAACACTGAAGCTTTCTTT. Encoded protein: CASSDQGGNTEAFF.

The chain recombines TRBV7-9 with TRBJ2-5, with a weak D call TRBD1 (6 bases). V was clipped by 5 bases and J by 7 bases, with 17 bases between them. CDR1 SEHNR and CDR2 FQNEAQ come from the germline V gene (reference sequence). The CDR3 loop spans 14 amino acids. CDR3 amino acids: CASSTQTGLGTQYF. The CDR3, as DNA: TGTGCCAGCAGCACCCAGACAGGCCTAGGGACCCAGTACTTC. Together with reference TRBV7-9 and TRBJ2-5, the CDR3 gives the full variable domain: DTGVSQNPRHKITKRGQNVTFRCDPISEHNRLYWYRQTLGQGPEFLTYFQNEAQLEKSRLLSDRFSAERPKGSFSTLEIQRTEQGDSAMYLCASSTQTGLGTQYFGPGTRLLVL.